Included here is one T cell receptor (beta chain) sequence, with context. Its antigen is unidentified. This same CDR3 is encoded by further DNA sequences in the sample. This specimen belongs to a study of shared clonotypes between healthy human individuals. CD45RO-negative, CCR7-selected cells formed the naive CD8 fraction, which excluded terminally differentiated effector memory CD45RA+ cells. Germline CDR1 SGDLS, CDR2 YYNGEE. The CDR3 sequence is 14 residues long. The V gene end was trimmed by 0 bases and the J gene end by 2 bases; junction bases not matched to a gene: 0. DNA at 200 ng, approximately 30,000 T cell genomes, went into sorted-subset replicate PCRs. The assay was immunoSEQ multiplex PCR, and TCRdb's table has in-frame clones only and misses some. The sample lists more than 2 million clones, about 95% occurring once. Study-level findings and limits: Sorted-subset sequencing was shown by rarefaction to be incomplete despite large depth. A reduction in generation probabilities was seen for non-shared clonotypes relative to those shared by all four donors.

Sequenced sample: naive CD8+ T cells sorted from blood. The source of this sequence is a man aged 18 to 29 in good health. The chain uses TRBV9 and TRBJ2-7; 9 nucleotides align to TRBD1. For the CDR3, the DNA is TGTGCCAGCAGCGTAGGGGACAGGGCCTACGAGCAGTACTTC. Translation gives CASSVGDRAYEQYF. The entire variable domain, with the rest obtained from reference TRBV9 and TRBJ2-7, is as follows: DSGVTQTPKHLITATGQRVTLRCSPRSGDLSVYWYQQSLDQGLQFLIQYYNGEERAKGNILERFSAQQFPDLHSELNLSSLELGDSALYFCASSVGDRAYEQYFGPGTRLTVT.